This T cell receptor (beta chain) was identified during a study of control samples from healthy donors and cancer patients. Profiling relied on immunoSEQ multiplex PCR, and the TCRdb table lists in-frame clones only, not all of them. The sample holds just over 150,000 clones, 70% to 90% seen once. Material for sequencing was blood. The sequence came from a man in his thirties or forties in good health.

CDR3 nucleotides: TGTGCCAGCAGCGCACACAGGGGTTTGAACACTGAAGCTTTCTTT. This translates into CASSAHRGLNTEAFF. The chain uses TRBV11-1 and TRBJ1-1; the match to TRBD1 covers 7 bases. V lost 5 bases to trimming and J lost 0 bases; unmatched junction nucleotides: 6. CDR3 length equals 15 residues. Germline loops: CDR1 SGHAT, CDR2 FQDESV (reference sequence).